This T cell receptor (beta chain) was recorded in a study of CD8+ T cells in alopecia areata. On the study more broadly: Each of the treated patients was given oral tofacitinib, 5 to 10 mg twice daily, for moderate-to-severe alopecia areata. Overall study results and limits: Lesional scalp, notably in alopecia totalis/universalis, had clonality above that of normal scalp.

cDNA reverse transcribed from extracted RNA served as the sequencing template. Clones were read by immunoSEQ multiplex PCR, and TCRdb kept only the in-frame ones, dropping some. Here the sample spans 90,000 to 150,000 clones, about 50% being singletons. Details on this clone: Its antigen is currently unknown. This CDR3 is also generated by other DNA sequences in the sample.

The CDR3 loop spans 11 amino acids. Germline trimming cut 6 bases from V and 7 bases from J; bases unmatched to any gene: 5. The germline V gene encodes CDR1 SQVTM and CDR2 ANQGSEA. The treatment here: oral pan-JAK inhibitor, 5-10 mg twice daily. The sequencing here drew on CD4+ T cells sorted from blood, taken at week 4, from a patient treated with tofacitinib. The receptor was derived from a human donor with alopecia areata. The V call is TRBV29-1, the J call TRBJ2-7; 8 nucleotides agree with TRBD1. CDR3 bases: TGCAGCGTCCAGGGGGCGGGAGAGCAGTACTTC. Amino acid sequence: CSVQGAGEQYF.